This T cell receptor (beta chain) was retrieved from a study of CD8 T cells in Susac syndrome. RNA was extracted with the RNeasy kit, and a quantity of roughly 0.45 to 1 ug was reverse transcribed using random hexamers. With immunoSEQ multiplex PCR, TCR beta CDR3 was amplified across 54 Vbeta and 13 Jbeta. TCRdb reprocessed the immunoSEQ multiplex PCR reads with MiXCR, giving one entry per CDR3 protein. The repertoire includes about 120,000 distinct CDR3 sequences, 85% to 95% of them detected once, and approximately 0.097% sits in the top ten. The receptor comes from a human donor with multiple sclerosis. Sequences were obtained from CD4+ T cells from PBMCs.

The CDR3 reads CASSVRSQGGYGYTF. In DNA form, the CDR3 reads TGTGCCAGCAGCGTCAGGAGCCAGGGAGGTTATGGCTACACCTTC. The genes are TRBV9 and TRBJ1-2; possible D gene TRBD1, 5 bases. From germline, CDR1 is SGDLS and CDR2 YYNGEE. The CDR3 has 15 amino acids. Trimming took off 2 bases at V and 5 bases at J, with 16 bases between the two ends.